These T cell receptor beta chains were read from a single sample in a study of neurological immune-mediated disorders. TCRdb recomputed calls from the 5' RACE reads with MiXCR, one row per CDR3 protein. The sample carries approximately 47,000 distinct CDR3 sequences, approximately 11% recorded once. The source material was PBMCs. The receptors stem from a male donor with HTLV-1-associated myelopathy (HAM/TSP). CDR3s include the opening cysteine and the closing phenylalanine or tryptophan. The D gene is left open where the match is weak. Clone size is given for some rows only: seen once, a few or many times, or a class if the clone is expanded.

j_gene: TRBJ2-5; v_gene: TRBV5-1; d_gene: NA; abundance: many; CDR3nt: TGCGCCAGCCGAGACGGGGCCGGGGCAGAGACCCAGTACTTC; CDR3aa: CASRDGAGAETQYF
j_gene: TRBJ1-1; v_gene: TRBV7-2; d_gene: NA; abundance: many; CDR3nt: TGTGCCAGCAGCGGGGGCTGGACTGAAGCTTTCTTT; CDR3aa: CASSGGWTEAFF
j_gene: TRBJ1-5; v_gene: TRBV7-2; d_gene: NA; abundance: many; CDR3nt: TGTGCCAGCAGCCAGGACCGCCGTTCCAATCAGCCCCAGCATTTT; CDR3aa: CASSQDRRSNQPQHF
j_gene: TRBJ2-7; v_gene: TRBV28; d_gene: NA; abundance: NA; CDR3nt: TGTGCCAGCAGTTCCGTCTGGGTAATTAGAAACGAGCAGTACTTC; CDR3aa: CASSSVWVIRNEQYF
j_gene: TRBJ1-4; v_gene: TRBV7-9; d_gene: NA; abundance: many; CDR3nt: TGTGCCAGCATCCCCGACCGCCATGCCGGAAAACTGTTTTTT; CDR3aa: CASIPDRHAGKLFF
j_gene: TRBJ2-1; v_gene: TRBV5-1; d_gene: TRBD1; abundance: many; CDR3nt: TGCGCCAGCAGCGCCGGGACAGCCTACAATGAGCAGTTCTTC; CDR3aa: CASSAGTAYNEQFF
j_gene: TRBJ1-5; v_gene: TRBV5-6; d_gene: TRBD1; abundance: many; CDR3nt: TGTGCCAGCAGCTTGGCTACAGGGGGACAAAGCAATCAGCCCCAGCATTTT; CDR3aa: CASSLATGGQSNQPQHF
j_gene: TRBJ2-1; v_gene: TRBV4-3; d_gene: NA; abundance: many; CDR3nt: TGCGCCAGCAGCCAAGATCCGGGGTTTGAGCAGTTCTTC; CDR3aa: CASSQDPGFEQFF
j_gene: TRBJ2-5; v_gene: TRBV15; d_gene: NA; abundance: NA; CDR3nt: TGTGCCACCAGCGCTCGGTGGGGGATATGCCAAGAGACCCAGTACTTC; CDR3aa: CATSARWGICQETQYF
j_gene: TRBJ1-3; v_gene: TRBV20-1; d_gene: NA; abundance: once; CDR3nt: TGCAGTTCTAGAAGATCAGGCGTTTCTGGAAACACCATATATTTT; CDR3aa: CSSRRSGVSGNTIYF
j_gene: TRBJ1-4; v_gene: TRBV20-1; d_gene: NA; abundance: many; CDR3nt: TGCAGTGCTAGAGATCCACAGCAGGACAATGAAAAACTGTTTTTT; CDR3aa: CSARDPQQDNEKLFF
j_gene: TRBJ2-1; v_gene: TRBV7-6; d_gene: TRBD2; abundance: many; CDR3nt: TGTGCCAGCAGCGAGGGACTAGCGGCGAGTGAGCAGTTCTTC; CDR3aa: CASSEGLAASEQFF
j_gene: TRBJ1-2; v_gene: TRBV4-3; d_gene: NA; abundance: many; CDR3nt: TGCGCCAGCAGCCAAGCAACGGGCTTGTCGTATGGCTACACCTTC; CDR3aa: CASSQATGLSYGYTF
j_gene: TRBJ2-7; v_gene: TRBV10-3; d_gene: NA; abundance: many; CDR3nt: TGTGCCATCGGAGGAAGCTACGAGCAGTACTTC; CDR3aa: CAIGGSYEQYF
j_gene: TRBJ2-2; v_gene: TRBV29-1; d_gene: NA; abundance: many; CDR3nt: TGCAGCGTTGCTCCTTTACAGGGAGCGACCGGGGAGCTGTTTTTT; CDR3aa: CSVAPLQGATGELFF
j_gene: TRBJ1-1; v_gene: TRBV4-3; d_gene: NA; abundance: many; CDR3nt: TGCGCCAGCAGCCGTGGGGACTTGTCCACTGAAGCTTTCTTT; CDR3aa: CASSRGDLSTEAFF
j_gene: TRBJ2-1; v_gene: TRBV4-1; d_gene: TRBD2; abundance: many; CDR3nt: TGCGCCAGCAGCCAAGGCCCTCCAGCGGGGGCCCCTACCTCCCGCAATGAGCAGTTCTTC; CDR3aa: CASSQGPPAGAPTSRNEQFF
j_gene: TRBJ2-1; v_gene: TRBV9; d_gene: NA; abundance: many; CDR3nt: TGTGCCAGCAGCAGGGGGATCGGCAGGGTGTTGAGCTCCTACAATGAGCAGTTCTTC; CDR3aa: CASSRGIGRVLSSYNEQFF
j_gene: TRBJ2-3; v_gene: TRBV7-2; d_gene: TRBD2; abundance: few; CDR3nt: TGTGCCGGCGCCGGGACTAGCGGGGGATTTCCCACAGATACGCAGTATTTT; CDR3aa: CAGAGTSGGFPTDTQYF
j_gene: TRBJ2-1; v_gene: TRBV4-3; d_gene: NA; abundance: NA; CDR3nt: TGCGCCAGCAGCCAAGATTTAGCCGGGAGTGAGCAGTTCTTC; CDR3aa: CASSQDLAGSEQFF
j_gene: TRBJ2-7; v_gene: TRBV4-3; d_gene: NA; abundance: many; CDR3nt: TGCGCCAGCAGCCAAGATATCGCGGACACCTACGAGCAGTACTTC; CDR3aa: CASSQDIADTYEQYF
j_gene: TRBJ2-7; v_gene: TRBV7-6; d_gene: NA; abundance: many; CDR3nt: TGTGCCAGCAGCTTTGGGGAGTTCGGCGAGCAGTACTTC; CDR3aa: CASSFGEFGEQYF
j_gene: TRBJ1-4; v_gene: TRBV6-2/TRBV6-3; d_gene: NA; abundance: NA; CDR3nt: TGTGCCAGCAGTCAAACGGACAGAGCATTTGGAAAACTGTTTTTT; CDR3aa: CASSQTDRAFGKLFF
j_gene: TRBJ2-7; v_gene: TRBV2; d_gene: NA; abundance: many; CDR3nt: TGTGCCAGCACTGGGGGGCGGGGGTCCTACGAGCAGTACTTC; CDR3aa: CASTGGRGSYEQYF
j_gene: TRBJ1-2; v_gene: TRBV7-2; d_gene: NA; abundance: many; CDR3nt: TGTGCCAGCAGCGTAGACGTTCCTGCGGCCTATGGCTACACCTTC; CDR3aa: CASSVDVPAAYGYTF
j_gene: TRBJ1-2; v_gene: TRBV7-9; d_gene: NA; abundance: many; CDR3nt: TGTGCCAGCAGCTTGAGTATGGGGGCTAATGGCTACACCTTC; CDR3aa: CASSLSMGANGYTF
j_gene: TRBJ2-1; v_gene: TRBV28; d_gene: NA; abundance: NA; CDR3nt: TGTGCCAGCAGTTTGACCATGGGGGGTAATGAGCAGTTCTTC; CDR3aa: CASSLTMGGNEQFF
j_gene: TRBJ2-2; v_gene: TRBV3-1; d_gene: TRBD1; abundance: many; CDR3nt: TGTGCCAGCAGCCAAGATCCGTACAGGGGGCCTTCGAACACCGGGGAGCTGTTTTTT; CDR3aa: CASSQDPYRGPSNTGELFF
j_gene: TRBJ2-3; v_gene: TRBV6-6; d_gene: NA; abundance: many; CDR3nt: TGTGCCAGCAGTAAGAACAGTGGCGGAACAGATACGCAGTATTTT; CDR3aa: CASSKNSGGTDTQYF
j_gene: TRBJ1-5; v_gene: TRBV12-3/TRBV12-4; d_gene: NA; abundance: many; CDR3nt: TGTGCCAGCACCCCCCTGGGCAGGGGCAATCAGCCCCAGCATTTT; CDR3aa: CASTPLGRGNQPQHF
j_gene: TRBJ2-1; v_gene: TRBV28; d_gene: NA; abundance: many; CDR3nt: TGTGCCAGCAGCTCTCCGGGCCTCGCCCTAAATGGGGACAATGAGCAGTTCTTC; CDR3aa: CASSSPGLALNGDNEQFF
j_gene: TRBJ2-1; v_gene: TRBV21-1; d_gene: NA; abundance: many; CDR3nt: TGTGCCAGCAGCAAACGGAGGGACAGGGATTCGTATGAGCAGTTCTTC; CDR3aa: CASSKRRDRDSYEQFF
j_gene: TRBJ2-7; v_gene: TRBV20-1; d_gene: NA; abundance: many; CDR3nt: TGCAGTGCTAGAGATTCGACAAAGGGTTACGAGCAGTACTTC; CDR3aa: CSARDSTKGYEQYF
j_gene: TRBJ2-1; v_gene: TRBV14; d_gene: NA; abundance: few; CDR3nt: TGTGCCAGCAGCCCTACCAACTACAATGAGCAGTTCTTC; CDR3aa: CASSPTNYNEQFF